The clone carrying this TCR beta chain was recorded once. This record belongs to a study of shared clonotypes between healthy human individuals. Germline V gene data show CDR1 as SGHRS and CDR2 as YFSETQ. The CDR3 is made up of 16 amino acids. V trimming: 0 bases; J trimming: 3 bases; junction bases outside the gene matches: 6. The repertoire was sequenced with immunoSEQ multiplex PCR; TCRdb's copy has only in-frame clones and lacks some. The sample lists 2 million to 2.5 million clones; about 92% were seen once. The sequence was obtained from a man younger than 35 in good health. Some clones in this sample may be carry-over from other donors' samples. The chain combines TRBV5-1 with TRBJ1-2; TRBD1 aligns across 9 bases. Sequenced: naive CD4+ T cells from PBMCs. Subset noted: CD45RA+ positively selected. The CDR3 nucleotides are TGCGCCAGCAGCTTGGCCGGGCGGACAGGGGACTATGGCTACACCTTC. This gives the protein CASSLAGRTGDYGYTF.